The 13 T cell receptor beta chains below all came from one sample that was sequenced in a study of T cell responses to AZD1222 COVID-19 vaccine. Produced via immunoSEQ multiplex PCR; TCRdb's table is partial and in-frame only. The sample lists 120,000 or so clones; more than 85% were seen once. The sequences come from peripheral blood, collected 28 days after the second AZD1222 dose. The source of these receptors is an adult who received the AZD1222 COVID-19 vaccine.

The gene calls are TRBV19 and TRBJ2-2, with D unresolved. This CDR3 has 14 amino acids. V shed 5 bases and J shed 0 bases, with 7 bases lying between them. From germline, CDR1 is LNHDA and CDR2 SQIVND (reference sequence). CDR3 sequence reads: CASSRTANTGELFF. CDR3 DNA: TGTGCCAGTAGTCGCACAGCGAACACCGGGGAGCTGTTTTTT.

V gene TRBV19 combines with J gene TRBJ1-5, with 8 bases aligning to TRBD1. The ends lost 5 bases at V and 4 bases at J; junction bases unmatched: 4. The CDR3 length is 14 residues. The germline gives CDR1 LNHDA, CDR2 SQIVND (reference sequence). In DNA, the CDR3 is TGTGCCAGTAGTGTGACAGGGGAAAATCAGCCCCAGCATTTT. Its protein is CASSVTGENQPQHF.

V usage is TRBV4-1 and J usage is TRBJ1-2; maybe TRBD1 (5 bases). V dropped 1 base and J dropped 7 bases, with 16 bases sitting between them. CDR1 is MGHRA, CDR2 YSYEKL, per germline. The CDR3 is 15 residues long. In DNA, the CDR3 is TGCGCCAGCAGCCAAGGGAGGACATTTTTTTCTGGCTACACCTTC. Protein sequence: CASSQGRTFFSGYTF.

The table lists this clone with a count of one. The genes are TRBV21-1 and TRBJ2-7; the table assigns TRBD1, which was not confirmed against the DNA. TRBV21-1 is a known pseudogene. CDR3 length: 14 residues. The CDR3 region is CASSTSGSRYEQYF. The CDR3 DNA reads TGTGCCAGCAGCACCTCAGGCAGCCGCTACGAGCAGTACTTC.

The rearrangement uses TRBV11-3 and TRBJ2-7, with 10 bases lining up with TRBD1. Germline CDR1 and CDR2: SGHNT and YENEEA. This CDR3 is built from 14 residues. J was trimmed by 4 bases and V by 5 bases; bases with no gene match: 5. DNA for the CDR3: TGTGCCAGCAGCCACGGGACAGGGGAATACGAGCAGTACTTC. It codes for CASSHGTGEYEQYF.

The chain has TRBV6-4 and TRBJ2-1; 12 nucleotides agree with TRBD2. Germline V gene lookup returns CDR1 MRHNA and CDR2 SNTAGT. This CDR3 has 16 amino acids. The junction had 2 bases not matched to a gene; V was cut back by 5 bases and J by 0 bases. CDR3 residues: CASSSSGGGSYNEQFF. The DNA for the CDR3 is TGTGCCAGCAGTTCTAGCGGGGGGGGCTCCTACAATGAGCAGTTCTTC.

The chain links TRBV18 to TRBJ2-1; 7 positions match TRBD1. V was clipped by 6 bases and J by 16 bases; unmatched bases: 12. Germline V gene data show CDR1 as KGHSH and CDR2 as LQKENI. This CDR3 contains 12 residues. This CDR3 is CASSHDRANYFF. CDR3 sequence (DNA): TGTGCCAGCTCGCACGACAGGGCTAATTATTTCTTC.

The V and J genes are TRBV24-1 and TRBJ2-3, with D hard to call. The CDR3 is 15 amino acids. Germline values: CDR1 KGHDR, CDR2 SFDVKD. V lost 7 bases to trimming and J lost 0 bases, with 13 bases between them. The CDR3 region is CATSRGGPSTDTQYF. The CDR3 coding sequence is TGTGCCACCAGCCGTGGCGGTCCTAGCACAGATACGCAGTATTTT.

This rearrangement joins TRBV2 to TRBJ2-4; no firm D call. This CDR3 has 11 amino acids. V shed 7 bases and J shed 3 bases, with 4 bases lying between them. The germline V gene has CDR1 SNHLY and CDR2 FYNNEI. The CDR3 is CASNSKNIQYF. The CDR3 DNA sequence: TGTGCCAGCAATAGCAAAAACATTCAGTACTTC.

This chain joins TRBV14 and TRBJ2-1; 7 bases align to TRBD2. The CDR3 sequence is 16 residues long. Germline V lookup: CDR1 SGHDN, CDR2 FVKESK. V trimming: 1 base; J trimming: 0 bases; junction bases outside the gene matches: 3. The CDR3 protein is CASSQVGGSSYNEQFF. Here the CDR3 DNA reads TGTGCCAGCAGCCAAGTGGGCGGGAGCTCCTACAATGAGCAGTTCTTC.

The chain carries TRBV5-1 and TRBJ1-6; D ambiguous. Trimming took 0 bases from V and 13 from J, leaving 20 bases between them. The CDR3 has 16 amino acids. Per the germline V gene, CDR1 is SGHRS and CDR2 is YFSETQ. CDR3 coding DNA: TGCGCCAGCAGCTTGGAGGCGGGCCCCCCGGGTTGGCCCCTCCACTTT. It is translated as CASSLEAGPPGWPLHF. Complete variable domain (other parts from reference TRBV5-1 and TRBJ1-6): KAGVTQTPRYLIKTRGQQVTLSCSPISGHRSVSWYQQTPGQGLQFLFEYFSETQRNKGNFPGRFSGRQFSNSRSEMNVSTLELGDSALYLCASSLEAGPPGWPLHFGNGTRLTVT.

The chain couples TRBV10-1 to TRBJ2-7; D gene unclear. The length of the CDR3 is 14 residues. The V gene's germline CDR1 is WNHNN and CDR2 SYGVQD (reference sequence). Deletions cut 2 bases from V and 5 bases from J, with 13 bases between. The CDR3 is CASSERLNRNEQYF. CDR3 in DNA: TGCGCCAGCAGTGAGAGGCTCAACCGGAACGAGCAGTACTTC.

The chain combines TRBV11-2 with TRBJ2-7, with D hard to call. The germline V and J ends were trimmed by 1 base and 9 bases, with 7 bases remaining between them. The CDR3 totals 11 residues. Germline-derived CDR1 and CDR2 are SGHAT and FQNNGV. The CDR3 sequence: CASSLVPGQYF. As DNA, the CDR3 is TGTGCCAGCAGCTTAGTCCCCGGGCAGTACTTC.